The rows below give T cell receptor beta chains drawn from one sample of a study of blood T cell repertoires in COVID-19. Generated by immunoSEQ multiplex PCR, the TCRdb table keeps only in-frame clones and is missing some. The table includes about 87,000 clones, 90% detected once. The sample consisted of peripheral blood. These receptor sequences come from a young man with COVID-19, enrolled during active disease. Both conserved end residues are part of each CDR3. A D gene is named only where the DNA matches it firmly. The size entry is marked missing in some rows and otherwise reads once, few, many or a size class.

TGTGCCAGCAGCCTAAACACAGATACGCAGTATTTT,CASSLNTDTQYF,TRBJ2-3,.,TRBV5-4,.
TGTGCCAGCAGCCATGCTTCCGGGGTTCAGCCCCAGCATTTT,CASSHASGVQPQHF,TRBJ1-5,.,TRBV3-1/TRBV3-2,.
TGTGCCAGCAGCTTGGGACTTGAATACGAGCAGTACTTC,CASSLGLEYEQYF,TRBJ2-7,.,TRBV7-3,.
TGCGCCAGCAGCCAAGATCGTGTGTACAGGGGATCGTACGAGCAGTACTTC,CASSQDRVYRGSYEQYF,TRBJ2-7,TRBD1,TRBV4-3,once
TGTGCCAGCAGCCCACGACAGCCTAACTATGGCTACACCTTC,CASSPRQPNYGYTF,TRBJ1-2,.,TRBV11-2,.
TGTGCCAGCAGCTTAGGTGGTAGCGGGAGGTTTATCGGCTACGAGCAGTACTTC,CASSLGGSGRFIGYEQYF,TRBJ2-7,TRBD2,TRBV7-2,few
TGCGCCAGCAGGGACGGGACAGGGAGCACAGATACGCAGTATTTT,CASRDGTGSTDTQYF,TRBJ2-3,TRBD1,TRBV5-1,.
TGTGCCATCAGACCTGACAGGGGGACCTTGAACACTGAAGCTTTCTTT,CAIRPDRGTLNTEAFF,TRBJ1-1,TRBD1,TRBV10-3,.
TGTGCCAGCAGCTTGGGACTCCCGAACTATGGCTACACCTTC,CASSLGLPNYGYTF,TRBJ1-2,.,TRBV5-6,.
TGTGCCAGCAGCGCTGGACAGAACACTGAAGCTTTCTTT,CASSAGQNTEAFF,TRBJ1-1,.,TRBV9,once
TGTGCCATCAGAGCAATAGGGGGGGTACGAGTTGTAGCGGGGTCTTACGATGAGCAGTTCTTC,CAIRAIGGVRVVAGSYDEQFF,TRBJ2-1,TRBD2,TRBV10-3,.
TGTGCCAGCAGTTTCTCCAGGACCGGGGAGCTGTTTTTT,CASSFSRTGELFF,TRBJ2-2,.,TRBV28,.
TGCAGCGTCGACAGGCGACTAGCGGTCAATGAGCAGTTCTTC,CSVDRRLAVNEQFF,TRBJ2-1,TRBD2,TRBV29-1,.
TGTGCCAGCAGCCTTGGCCGCCTTAGCAATCAGCCCCAGCATTTT,CASSLGRLSNQPQHF,TRBJ1-5,.,TRBV6-5,.
TGCGCCAGCAGCCAAGATTCGGCAGGGAGGGTGGTCACCTTC,CASSQDSAGRVVTF,TRBJ1-2,.,TRBV4-3,.
TGTGCCAGTAGTACCCCCCGGGACAGGGGAGCAGATACGCAGTATTTT,CASSTPRDRGADTQYF,TRBJ2-3,TRBD1,TRBV19,once
TGTGCCAGCGGCTTAACACTGAACACTGAAGCTTTCTTT,CASGLTLNTEAFF,TRBJ1-1,.,TRBV9,.